Below are 17 T cell receptor beta chains sequenced from a single sample in a study of spatial heterogeneity in lung cancer. Indicated time point: sample taken at primary tumor resection. Without sorting, whole RNA was sequenced from tumor, nontumor lung or frozen PBMC. TCRdb re-called the 5' RACE reads with MiXCR, one entry per CDR3 protein. The sample lists approximately 52,000 distinct CDR3 sequences, under 6% occurring once. The sample was PBMCs, taken at surgery. These TCRs come from a male donor with early-stage non-small cell lung cancer.

This clonotype was recorded at least ten times. The V gene is TRBV12-3 or TRBV12-4, the J gene TRBJ1-1; D remains unclear. Trimming took 1 base from V and 1 from J, leaving 10 bases between them. This CDR3 has 15 residues. CDR3 nucleotide sequence: TGTGCCAGCAGTTTAGGAGGGAGCGGGAACACTGAAGCTTTCTTT. Its translation is CASSLGGSGNTEAFF.

This clonotype has a count of ten or more. The chain combines TRBV9 with TRBJ2-1; possible D gene TRBD2, 5 bases. CDR1 SGDLS and CDR2 YYNGEE come from the germline V gene. The CDR3 loop spans 15 amino acids. V lost 4 bases to trimming and J lost 0 bases, with 11 bases between them. In DNA, the CDR3 is TGTGCCAGCAGCCCCGGAGGCGCCTCCTACAATGAGCAGTTCTTC. It encodes CASSPGGASYNEQFF.

This clonotype occurred many times. The V and J genes are TRBV29-1 and TRBJ1-1, with unresolved D. Trimming took off 7 bases at V and 5 bases at J, with 17 bases between the two ends. This CDR3 has 13 residues. CDR1 SQVTM and CDR2 ANQGSEA come from the germline V gene. The CDR3 bases are TGCAGCGGCCAAGCAGTGGAGGCGACTGAAGCTTTCTTT. It yields the protein CSGQAVEATEAFF.

This clonotype was detected many times. V is TRBV12-3 or TRBV12-4 and J is TRBJ2-1, with 9 bases aligning to TRBD2. The CDR3 consists of 15 residues. V trimming: 6 bases; J trimming: 5 bases; junction bases outside the gene matches: 8. CDR3 nucleotide sequence: TGTGCCAGCAGCCTGTCCGGGACTAGCAACAATGAGCAGTTCTTC. Encoded protein: CASSLSGTSNNEQFF.

This clonotype was seen at least ten times. V gene TRBV20-1 combines with J gene TRBJ1-6, with D hard to call. The V gene's germline CDR1 is DFQATT and CDR2 SNEGSKA (reference sequence). CDR3 size: 14 residues. Trimming removed 1 base from V and 6 bases from J, with 10 bases in between. In DNA, the CDR3 is TGCAGTGCTAGAGGTCGGTGGATTAATTCACCCCTCCACTTT. This translates into CSARGRWINSPLHF.

This clonotype was detected many times. The chain combines TRBV5-1 with TRBJ2-7, with D tentatively TRBD2 (6 bases). From germline, CDR1 is SGHRS and CDR2 YFSETQ. The CDR3 is 15 residues long. Trimming took 2 bases from V and 5 from J, leaving 17 bases between them. CDR3 in amino acids: CASSFARKLADEQYF. The CDR3 coding sequence is TGCGCCAGCAGCTTCGCGCGGAAACTAGCAGACGAGCAGTACTTC.

This clonotype appeared many times. This sequence joins TRBV5-1 and TRBJ2-4, with D perhaps matching TRBD1 or TRBD2 (7 bases each). The V end lost 4 bases, the J end lost 6 bases, and 17 bases lay between the germline ends. CDR3 size: 15 residues. Germline assignment: CDR1 SGHRS and CDR2 YFSETQ. The CDR3 DNA follows: TGCGCCAGCAGCGAGGACCCAGGGGGGGTAAACATTCAGTACTTC. Amino acids: CASSEDPGGVNIQYF.

The rearrangement links TRBV7-9 to TRBJ2-7; 7 bases agree with TRBD2. Germline V gene sequence: CDR1 SEHNR, CDR2 FQNEAQ (reference sequence). The V gene end was trimmed by 10 bases and the J gene end by 2 bases; junction bases not matched to a gene: 8. The CDR3 length is 13 residues. CDR3 region: CATRAAGAYEQYF. The CDR3 DNA sequence: TGTGCCACCCGGGCCGCGGGGGCCTACGAGCAGTACTTC.

Ten or more counts support this clonotype. This chain's CDR3 is CASSLGTGAEAFF. The CDR3 DNA reads as TGCGCCAGCAGCTTGGGGACAGGAGCTGAAGCTTTCTTT. The rearrangement joins TRBV5-1 to TRBJ1-1; TRBD1 agrees at 7 bases. Germline CDR1 reads SGHRS; CDR2 reads YFSETQ. CDR3 length: 13 residues. The junction had 2 bases not matched to a gene; V was cut back by 0 bases and J by 6 bases.

This clonotype occurred many times. The chain recombines TRBV6-2 or TRBV6-3 with TRBJ2-1; 15 nucleotides align to TRBD2. Losses at the gene ends were 6 bases for V and 6 bases for J; bases not matched to a gene: 12. Looked up from germline, CDR1 is MNHEY and CDR2 is SVGEGT. The CDR3 consists of 18 residues. In DNA, the CDR3 is TGTGCCAGCAGCTCAGGTCGGACTAGCGGGAGGGGGGGCAATGAGCAGTTCTTC. Translated: CASSSGRTSGRGGNEQFF.

This clonotype was counted between two and nine times. This chain uses TRBV13 with TRBJ2-5, with 8 nucleotides matching TRBD2. The V gene's germline CDR1 is PRHDT and CDR2 FYEKMQ (reference sequence). The V and J ends lost 2 bases and 5 bases, in that order; junction bases with no gene match: 13. The CDR3 contains 17 residues. The CDR3 loop is CASSLPPTGGVVETQYF. The CDR3 DNA reads TGTGCCAGCAGCTTACCCCCCACGGGAGGGGTTGTGGAGACCCAGTACTTC. Together with reference TRBV13 and TRBJ2-5, the CDR3 gives the full variable domain: AAGVIQSPRHLIKEKRETATLKCYPIPRHDTVYWYQQGPGQDPQFLISFYEKMQSDKGSIPDRFSAQQFSDYHSELNMSSLELGDSALYFCASSLPPTGGVVETQYFGPGTRLLVL.

V is TRBV10-2 and J is TRBJ1-1; D unclear. This CDR3 has 13 amino acids. V shed 3 bases and J shed 4 bases, with 9 bases lying between them. From germline, CDR1 is WSHSY and CDR2 SAAADI. CDR3 protein: CASSETAVTEAFF. DNA for the CDR3: TGCGCCAGCAGTGAAACCGCAGTCACTGAAGCTTTCTTT.

Notes on this clonotype: Given a much more abundant clone one base away, this may be a read error. The chain couples TRBV10-3 to TRBJ2-5, with TRBD1 as a possible D gene (5 bases). The CDR3 extends over 12 amino acids. Germline assignment: CDR1 ENHRY and CDR2 SYGVKD. The CDR3 region is CPISEGEQTQYF. CDR3 DNA sequence: TGTCCCATCAGTGAAGGGGAACAGACCCAGTACTTC.

This clonotype was seen at least ten times. J is TRBJ2-7 and V is TRBV13; a weak D match, TRBD1 (6 bases). The CDR3 loop spans 17 amino acids. The germline V gene has CDR1 PRHDT and CDR2 FYEKMQ (reference sequence). Trimming shortened V by 0 bases and J by 3 bases, and 18 bases separated the two germline ends. The CDR3 spells CASSLGSQGRRFYEQYF. The CDR3 coding sequence is TGTGCCAGCAGCTTAGGCTCACAGGGCCGCCGCTTCTACGAGCAGTACTTC.

There are many counts of this clonotype. The V gene is TRBV3-1, the J gene TRBJ1-6; TRBD1 matches 8 bases. CDR1 LGHDT and CDR2 YNNKEL come from the germline V gene (reference sequence). This CDR3 comprises 15 residues. V dropped 2 bases and J dropped 6; count of bases not matched to a gene: 3. CDR3 DNA: TGTGCCAGCAGCCAAAGGGGACAGGCTAATTCACCCCTCCACTTT. Its translation is CASSQRGQANSPLHF.

This clonotype was observed many times. V and J are TRBV6-5 and TRBJ2-2; D possibly corresponds to TRBD2 (6 bases). The length of the CDR3 is 16 residues. Per the germline V gene, CDR1 is MNHEY and CDR2 is SVGAGI. V was pared by 0 bases and J by 6 bases, with 14 bases between. CDR3 nucleotides: TGTGCCAGCAGTTACTCGTCGGGAGTGGAGGCCGGGGAGCTGTTTTTT. The encoded protein is CASSYSSGVEAGELFF.

This clonotype was detected many times. The V call is TRBV20-1, the J call TRBJ2-5; no definite D call. CDR1 is DFQATT and CDR2 is SNEGSKA in the germline V gene (reference sequence). V shed 5 bases and J shed 0 bases, with 13 bases lying between them. The CDR3 runs 14 residues. CDR3 DNA sequence: TGCAGTGCTTACATCCTGACCAACCAAGAGACCCAGTACTTC. Translated, it gives CSAYILTNQETQYF.